The T cell receptor beta chain under discussion was sequenced for a study of Ad26.COV2.S vaccination and SARS-CoV-2 variants. Turning to the study itself: The Ad26.COV2.S arm of the COV1001 trial was where the donor was placed. Whole-study findings and limits: Non-spike TCR breadth did not differ much between vaccine and placebo recipients. Vaccinees reportedly had broad spike-specific CD8+ and CD4+ T cell responses.

Only in-frame clones appear in the TCRdb table, and some are missing; sequencing was by immunoSEQ multiplex PCR. This table has approximately 300,000 clones, 70% to 90% appearing once. The treatment denotes: some 20 received Ad26.COV2.S at low or high dose, single or two shots; several received placebo; per-sample allocation not given. Following the first vaccine or placebo injection, samples were taken on day 63. Details on this clone: Its antigen is not known.

The V end lost 5 bases, the J end lost 0 bases, and 13 bases lay between the germline ends. CDR1 and CDR2 from the germline V gene are MNHEY and SVGAGI. The CDR3 contains 15 residues. The material was peripheral blood, obtained in a trial of Ad26.COV2.S vaccine versus placebo. This chain joins TRBV6-5 and TRBJ1-2; D perhaps matches TRBD1 (5 bases). This clonotype was sampled from a person between 18 and 65 years old who received the Ad26.COV2.S COVID-19 vaccine or a placebo. The CDR3 region has the DNA TGTGCCAGCAGTCGGGGGGGGGAAGCTAACTATGGCTACACCTTC. It encodes CASSRGGEANYGYTF.